This paragraph covers one T cell receptor beta chain sequence. This record comes from a study of blood T cell repertoires in COVID-19. Overall study: Italy, Spain and the United States were the sources of the convalescent and acute COVID-19 samples.

TCRdb keeps only in-frame clones here, not all; method: immunoSEQ multiplex PCR. The sample holds around 130,000 clones, about nine tenths seen once. With 1 base removed from V and 5 bases from J, the gap between germline ends came to 8 bases. The germline V gene has CDR1 KGHSH and CDR2 LQKENI. This CDR3 contains 13 residues. The receptor was isolated from a man in his fifties with active COVID-19. V and J are TRBV18 and TRBJ1-2, with no clear D. Sequences were obtained from peripheral blood. The CDR3 loop is CASSPQEFYGYTF. CDR3 coding DNA: TGTGCCAGCTCACCACAGGAGTTTTATGGCTACACCTTC.